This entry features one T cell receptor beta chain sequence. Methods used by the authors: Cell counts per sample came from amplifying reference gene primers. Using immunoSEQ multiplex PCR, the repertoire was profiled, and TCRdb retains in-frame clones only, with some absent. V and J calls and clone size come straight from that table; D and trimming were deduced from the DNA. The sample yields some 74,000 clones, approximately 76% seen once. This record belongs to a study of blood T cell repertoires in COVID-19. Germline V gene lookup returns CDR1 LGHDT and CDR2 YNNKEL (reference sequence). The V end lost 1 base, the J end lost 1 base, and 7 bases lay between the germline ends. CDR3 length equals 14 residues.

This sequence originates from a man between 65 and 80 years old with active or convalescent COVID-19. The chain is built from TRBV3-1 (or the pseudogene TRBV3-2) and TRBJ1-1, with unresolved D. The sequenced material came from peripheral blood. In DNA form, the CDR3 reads TGTGCCAGCAGCCAAGCCCAGGCGAACACTGAAGCTTTCTTT. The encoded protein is CASSQAQANTEAFF.